These T cell receptor beta chains were read from a single sample in a study of shared clonotypes between healthy human individuals. Generated by immunoSEQ multiplex PCR, the TCRdb table keeps only in-frame clones and is missing some. This sample has about 960,000 clones, with 70% to 85% found just once. The sequenced sample consisted of memory CD4+ T cells sorted from blood. The receptors were gathered from a young man in good health. The CDR3 runs from the conserved cysteine through the conserved F or W. Fields, in order: D gene, clone size, V gene, J gene, CDR3 protein, CDR3 DNA. A D gene is named only where the DNA matches it firmly. Size values are once, few and many counts, or a class for expanded clones, and some rows have none.

>-|-|TRBV5-1|TRBJ2-7
CASSLGIYF
TGCGCCAGCAGCTTGGGTATTTACTTC
>-|-|TRBV4-1|TRBJ1-1
CASSQAPGPNTEAFF
TGCGCCAGCAGCCAGGCGCCGGGACCCAACACTGAAGCTTTCTTT
>-|-|TRBV27|TRBJ1-6
CASSSRGLNSPLHF
TGTGCCAGCAGTTCCCGGGGCCTAAATTCACCCCTCCACTTT
>TRBD1|-|TRBV5-6|TRBJ1-2
CASSPQGAGLGYTF
TGTGCCAGCAGCCCCCAGGGGGCCGGTTTGGGCTACACCTTC
>TRBD1|once|TRBV11-2|TRBJ2-7
CASSQLGTGPYEQYF
TGTGCCAGCAGCCAACTCGGGACAGGGCCCTACGAGCAGTACTTC
>-|once|TRBV19|TRBJ2-7
CASSTQGRESDEQYF
TGTGCCAGTAGTACCCAGGGAAGGGAATCGGACGAGCAGTACTTC
>-|-|TRBV7-8|TRBJ1-3
CASSLDEHTIYF
TGTGCCAGCAGCTTAGACGAGCACACCATATATTTT
>-|many|TRBV28|TRBJ1-4
CASSPGRVEKLFF
TGTGCCAGCAGTCCAGGGAGGGTAGAAAAACTGTTTTTT
>TRBD1|-|TRBV6-1|TRBJ1-2
CASSERGLEGALYGYTF
TGTGCCAGCAGTGAAAGGGGTTTGGAGGGGGCGCTATATGGCTACACCTTC
>-|-|TRBV2|TRBJ1-1
CASSVQGTEAFF
TGTGCCAGCAGTGTTCAGGGTACTGAAGCTTTCTTT
>TRBD1|-|TRBV5-4|TRBJ2-3
CASSMGQVGPAATTDTQYF
TGTGCCAGCAGCATGGGACAGGTGGGGCCAGCGGCCACGACAGATACGCAGTATTTT
>TRBD2|-|TRBV25-1|TRBJ2-5
CASSDTRDGEGTQYF
TGTGCCAGCAGTGACACCAGGGATGGGGAGGGGACCCAGTACTTC
>-|-|TRBV11-2|TRBJ2-5
CASSLTGFGQETQYF
TGTGCCAGCAGCTTAACGGGTTTTGGTCAAGAGACCCAGTACTTC